This T cell receptor (beta chain) was observed in a study of PD-1 blockade in classical Hodgkin lymphoma. Study-wide context: Patients had nivolumab dosed at 3 mg/kg, delivered intravenously every 2 weeks. Study results and limitations: CD4+ TCR diversity climbed significantly by C4D1, unlike CD8+ TCR diversity. Nothing has yet pinned down what causes the repertoire differences, possibly disease activity or prior therapy.

Comment on this clone: Its antigen is not known.

The V gene's germline CDR1 is SNHLY and CDR2 FYNNEI. The CDR3 has 14 residues. V was clipped by 5 bases and J by 9 bases, with 17 bases between them. TCRdb's table, derived via immunoSEQ multiplex PCR, lists solely in-frame clones and lacks some. The repertoire holds tens of thousands of clones, with over 70% as singletons. All patients relapsed after autologous stem cell transplantation, and brentuximab vedotin exposure varied. Sequencing used peripheral blood mononuclear cells (PBMCs), obtained at baseline. The J gene is TRBJ2-1, the V gene TRBV2; D is perhaps TRBD1 or TRBD2 (5 bases each). The TCR originated in a human donor with classical Hodgkin lymphoma. This CDR3 reads CASSPEQVGGEQFF. For the CDR3, the DNA is TGTGCCAGCAGTCCAGAGCAGGTTGGGGGTGAGCAGTTCTTC.